There are many counts of the clone carrying this T cell receptor beta chain. Its antigen is currently unknown. The germline CDR1 and CDR2 sequences are MGHRA and YSYEKL. The CDR3 is made up of 14 amino acids. Germline trimming cut 2 bases from V and 10 bases from J; bases unmatched to any gene: 9. TCRdb reprocessed the multiplex PCR reads via MiXCR and lists one record per CDR3 protein. The repertoire holds some 100,000 distinct CDR3 sequences, with over 20% as singletons. This entry belongs to a study of breast tumors, draining lymph nodes, adjacent tissues. Axillary draining lymph nodes of breast cancer patients supplied the node samples. Study-wide points: Luminal-like breast cancer showed significantly greater tumor-nontumor repertoire similarity than basal-like breast cancer did. Tumors had less TCR diversity than lymph nodes, more than nontumor tissue. That most tumor T cells come from lymph nodes remained unproven.

This receptor was taken from a female donor with breast cancer. Some clones in this sample may be carry-over from other donors' samples. The specimen was axillary lymph node tissue. This chain joins TRBV4-1 and TRBJ2-5; TRBD1 matches 8 bases. The CDR3 is CASSQWSGQASQYF. Written as DNA, the CDR3 is TGCGCCAGCAGCCAATGGTCGGGACAGGCCAGCCAGTACTTC.